This is a list of T cell receptor beta chains from one sample in a study of cytotoxic CD8 clonotypes in ibrutinib-treated CLL. The protocol was immunoSEQ multiplex PCR, while the TCRdb copy is restricted to in-frame clones and leaves out a portion. This sample has roughly 51,000 clones, with more than 45% found just once. The sample consisted of PBMCs, taken after 12 months of ibrutinib treatment. The source is a human donor with chronic lymphocytic leukemia. CDR3s include the opening cysteine and the closing phenylalanine or tryptophan. D genes are given only for firm matches. Rows give clone size only sometimes, using once, few, many, or a class for an expanded clone.

j_call d_call clone_size v_call cdr3_aa cdr3_nt
TRBJ2-3 TRBD2 . TRBV27 CASSLRASGDTQYF TGTGCCAGCAGTTTGAGGGCTAGCGGGGATACGCAGTATTTT
TRBJ2-4 . . TRBV14 CASSQEVGPTHIQYF TGTGCCAGCAGCCAAGAGGTCGGGCCGACGCACATTCAGTACTTC
TRBJ2-3 TRBD2 . TRBV5-6 CASSKLAGAADTQYF TGTGCCAGCAGCAAACTAGCGGGAGCCGCAGATACGCAGTATTTT
TRBJ1-2 . . TRBV5-1 CASSPEGGGYGYTF TGCGCCAGCAGCCCGGAGGGGGGCGGCTATGGCTACACCTTC
TRBJ2-4 . . TRBV9 CASSVGTIQYF TGTGCCAGCAGCGTAGGTACCATTCAGTACTTC
TRBJ1-1 TRBD1 . TRBV28 CASRRTGAGGTEAFF TGTGCCAGCAGAAGGACAGGGGCTGGGGGCACTGAAGCTTTCTTT
TRBJ2-7 . . TRBV28 CASSPGSYEQYF TGTGCCAGCAGCCCCGGCTCCTACGAGCAGTACTTC
TRBJ2-4 . once TRBV19 CASSIRDLAKNIQYF TGTGCCAGTAGTATAAGGGATCTAGCCAAAAACATTCAGTACTTC
TRBJ1-6 . many TRBV28 CASSRGRMNSPLHF TGTGCCAGCAGTAGGGGACGGATGAATTCACCCCTCCACTTT
TRBJ1-4 . . TRBV21-1 CASSKVAREREKLFF TGTGCCAGCAGCAAAGTAGCCAGGGAGAGAGAAAAACTGTTTTTT
TRBJ1-5 . . TRBV4-1 CASSQEGDPGPQHF TGCGCCAGCAGCCAAGAAGGCGACCCTGGCCCCCAGCATTTT